These 16 T cell receptor beta chains were all obtained from the same sample, sequenced in a study of blood T cell repertoires in COVID-19. Clones were sequenced by immunoSEQ multiplex PCR, and TCRdb holds only the in-frame ones, with some missing. The repertoire holds tens of thousands of clones, with roughly 78% as singletons. The specimen was peripheral blood. The receptors derive from a boy younger than 10 with active or convalescent COVID-19.

The rearrangement joins TRBV6-6 to TRBJ1-2; D is unclear. V shed 7 bases and J shed 5 bases, with 11 bases lying between them. The CDR3 covers 12 residues. CDR1 is MNHNY, CDR2 SVGAGI, per germline (reference sequence). CDR3 coding DNA: TGTGCCAGCATCGGAGGCGTATATGGCTACACCTTC. Translation gives CASIGGVYGYTF.

This clone was detected only once. The rearrangement uses TRBV19 and TRBJ2-1; TRBD2 matches at 8 bases. The germline gives CDR1 LNHDA, CDR2 SQIVND (reference sequence). The CDR3 is 14 amino acids. The junction had 7 bases not matched to a gene; V was cut back by 3 bases and J by 9 bases. This CDR3 reads CASSMVTGTSEQFF. CDR3 DNA: TGTGCCAGTAGTATGGTAACCGGGACTAGTGAGCAGTTCTTC.

V usage is TRBV27 and J usage is TRBJ1-1; possible D gene TRBD1, 5 bases. V was pared by 6 bases and J by 1 base, with 15 bases between. Germline values: CDR1 MNHEY, CDR2 SMNVEV (reference sequence). The CDR3 extends over 15 amino acids. CDR3 nucleotide sequence: TGTGCCAGCAGCTTCGGGGGAGATACGAACACTGAAGCTTTCTTT. It translates to CASSFGGDTNTEAFF.

This clone was observed a few times. The genes are TRBV14 and TRBJ2-5; 10 bases fit TRBD1. CDR1 is SGHDN, CDR2 FVKESK, per germline. This CDR3 contains 16 residues. The J segment lost 4 bases and the V segment lost 5 bases, leaving 10 bases of the junction unmatched. The CDR3 coding sequence is TGTGCCAGCAGCAGCCGACAGGGGGCGCCGGGAGAGACCCAGTACTTC. Translated: CASSSRQGAPGETQYF. The variable domain in full, completed from reference TRBV14 and TRBJ2-5, reads EAGVTQFPSHSVIEKGQTVTLRCDPISGHDNLYWYRRVMGKEIKFLLHFVKESKQDESGMPNNRFLAERTGGTYSTLKVQPAELEDSGVYFCASSSRQGAPGETQYFGPGTRLLVL.

The chain couples TRBV24-1 to TRBJ1-2; the D gene is possibly TRBD1 (5 bases). V shed 9 bases and J shed 8 bases, with 15 bases lying between them. Germline values: CDR1 KGHDR, CDR2 SFDVKD. The CDR3 is 12 residues long. The CDR3 nucleotides read TGTGCCACCGGAGGGGCTGCTTTAGGCTACACCTTC. It is translated as CATGGAALGYTF.

The V call is TRBV2, the J call TRBJ1-5, with 8 nucleotides matching TRBD1. The germline V gene encodes CDR1 SNHLY and CDR2 FYNNEI. V shed 8 bases, J shed 0 bases, and the junction held 3 bases outside the gene matches. The CDR3 loop spans 14 amino acids. CDR3 in amino acids: CASRDRNSNQPQHF. The CDR3 DNA is TGTGCCAGCCGGGACAGGAATAGCAATCAGCCCCAGCATTTT.

The chain uses TRBV7-3 and TRBJ2-5; D possibly corresponds to TRBD1 (6 bases). Germline V lookup: CDR1 SGHTA, CDR2 FQGTGA. The CDR3 has 14 residues. Trimming pared 4 bases from V and 4 bases from J, leaving 13 bases between. This CDR3 is CASSSGTGRETQYF. The DNA for the CDR3 is TGTGCCAGCAGCTCGGGAACAGGGCGAGAGACCCAGTACTTC.

The rearrangement uses TRBV3-1 (or the pseudogene TRBV3-2) and TRBJ2-1; 12 bases are a match to TRBD2. The germline V gene encodes CDR1 LGHDT and CDR2 YNNKEL (reference sequence). The V segment lost 4 bases and the J segment 7 bases; nucleotides outside the gene matches: 11. This CDR3 region has 17 residues. CDR3 sequence (DNA): TGTGCCAGCAGCCGATTGCTGACTAGCGGGAGAAAAAATGAGCAGTTCTTC. This gives the protein CASSRLLTSGRKNEQFF.

This chain joins TRBV6-4 and TRBJ1-6; D not resolved. The V gene lost 2 bases and the J gene lost 6 bases, with 14 bases spanning the gap. This CDR3 is built from 16 residues. Germline V gene sequence: CDR1 MRHNA, CDR2 SNTAGT. In nucleotides, the CDR3 is TGTGCCAGCAGTGACATCCGGGATGGCCCTAATTCACCCCTCCACTTT. As protein: CASSDIRDGPNSPLHF.

By frequency in the sample, this clone is medium-sized. This chain connects TRBV3-1 (or the pseudogene TRBV3-2) to TRBJ1-6; 9 bases match TRBD1. The CDR3 contains 15 residues. Germline CDR1 and CDR2: LGHDT and YNNKEL (reference sequence). V lost 2 bases and J lost 5; bases outside the gene matches: 1. The CDR3 is CASSQTGGHNSPLHF. The CDR3 DNA reads as TGTGCCAGCAGCCAAACAGGGGGCCATAATTCACCCCTCCACTTT.

This clone was counted between two and nine times. V is TRBV5-4 and J is TRBJ1-6, with D possibly TRBD1 on 6 matching bases. Looked up from germline, CDR1 is SGHNT and CDR2 is YYREEE (reference sequence). CDR3 length: 18 amino acids. V lost 4 bases, J lost 9 bases, and 26 bases lay in between. In DNA, the CDR3 is TGTGCCAGCAGCATCGGGAAAAGGTCCTTGGGAGGGGGTTCACCCCTCCACTTT. Its protein product is CASSIGKRSLGGGSPLHF.

The chain recombines TRBV6-5 with TRBJ1-1; D is unclear. The germline V gene has CDR1 MNHEY and CDR2 SVGAGI. The CDR3 spans 13 residues. V was cut by 8 bases and J by 1 base, with 11 bases left in between. This chain's CDR3 is CASSREANTEAFF. CDR3 in DNA: TGTGCCAGCTCGAGGGAGGCGAACACTGAAGCTTTCTTT.

V usage is TRBV10-2 and J usage is TRBJ1-5, with a weak D call TRBD1 (5 bases). This CDR3 comprises 15 residues. The V end was cut by 5 bases, the J end by 4 bases, with 15 bases between. CDR1 WSHSY and CDR2 SAAADI come from the germline V gene. The DNA of the CDR3 is TGCGCCAGCAGTAGCGGGACGGGGGAGAATCAGCCCCAGCATTTT. Translating gives CASSSGTGENQPQHF.

This chain uses TRBV4-3 with TRBJ2-1, with D perhaps TRBD1 (6 bases). CDR1 LGHNA and CDR2 YSLEER come from the germline V gene. The CDR3 runs to 13 residues. Trimming stripped 1 base from V and 12 bases from J, with 13 bases between. CDR3 DNA sequence: TGCGCCAGCAGCCAAGTAGGGGGAGACTGGCAGTTCTTC. Translating gives CASSQVGGDWQFF.

This clone was counted only a few times. V gene TRBV14 combines with J gene TRBJ1-2; TRBD1 matches at 12 bases. CDR1 is SGHDN and CDR2 is FVKESK in the germline V gene. This CDR3 region has 14 residues. V was pared by 5 bases and J by 4 bases, with 2 bases of the junction left unmatched. The CDR3: CASSGTGGGYGYTF. DNA of the CDR3: TGTGCCAGCAGCGGGACAGGGGGCGGCTATGGCTACACCTTC.

This chain links TRBV3-1 (or the pseudogene TRBV3-2) with TRBJ2-4; TRBD2 is a possible D gene (6 bases). The CDR3 runs 15 residues. V was shortened by 1 base and J by 6 bases, with 13 bases between the two germline ends. In germline, CDR1 is LGHDT, CDR2 YNNKEL (reference sequence). The CDR3 DNA reads TGTGCCAGCAGCCAAGCACTTGGGGGGAGAAACATTCAGTACTTC. This encodes CASSQALGGRNIQYF.